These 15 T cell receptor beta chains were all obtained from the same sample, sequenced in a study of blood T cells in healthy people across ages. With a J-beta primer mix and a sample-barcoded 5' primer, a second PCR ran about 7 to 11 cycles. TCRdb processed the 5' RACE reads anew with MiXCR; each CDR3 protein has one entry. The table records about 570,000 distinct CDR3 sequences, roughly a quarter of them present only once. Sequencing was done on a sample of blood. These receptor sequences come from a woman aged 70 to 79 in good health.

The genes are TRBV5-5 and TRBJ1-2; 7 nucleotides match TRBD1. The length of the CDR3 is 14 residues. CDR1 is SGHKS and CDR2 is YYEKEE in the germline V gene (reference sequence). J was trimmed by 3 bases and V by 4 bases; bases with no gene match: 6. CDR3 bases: TGTGCCAGCAGCATACGACAGGGACACTATGGCTACACCTTC. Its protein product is CASSIRQGHYGYTF.

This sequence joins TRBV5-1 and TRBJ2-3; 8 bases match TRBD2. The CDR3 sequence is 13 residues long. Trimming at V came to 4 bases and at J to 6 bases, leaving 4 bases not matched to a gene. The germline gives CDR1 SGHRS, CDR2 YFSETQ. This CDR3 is CASSPGLADTQYF. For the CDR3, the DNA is TGCGCCAGCAGCCCCGGACTAGCTGATACGCAGTATTTT. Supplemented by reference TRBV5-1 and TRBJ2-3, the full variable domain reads KAGVTQTPRYLIKTRGQQVTLSCSPISGHRSVSWYQQTPGQGLQFLFEYFSETQRNKGNFPGRFSGRQFSNSRSEMNVSTLELGDSALYLCASSPGLADTQYFGPGTRLTVL.

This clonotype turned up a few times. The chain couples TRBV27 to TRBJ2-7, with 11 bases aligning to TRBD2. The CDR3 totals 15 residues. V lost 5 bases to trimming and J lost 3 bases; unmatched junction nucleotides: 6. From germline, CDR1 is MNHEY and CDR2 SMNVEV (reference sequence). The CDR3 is CASSRALAGGYEQYF. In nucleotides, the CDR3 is TGTGCCAGCAGTAGAGCCCTAGCGGGGGGCTACGAGCAGTACTTC.

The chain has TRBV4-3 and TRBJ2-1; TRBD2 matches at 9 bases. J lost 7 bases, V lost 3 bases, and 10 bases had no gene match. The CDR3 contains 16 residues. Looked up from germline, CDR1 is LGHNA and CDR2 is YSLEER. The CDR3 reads CASSQEPGLARNEQFF. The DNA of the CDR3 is TGCGCCAGCAGCCAGGAACCGGGACTAGCTCGTAATGAGCAGTTCTTC.

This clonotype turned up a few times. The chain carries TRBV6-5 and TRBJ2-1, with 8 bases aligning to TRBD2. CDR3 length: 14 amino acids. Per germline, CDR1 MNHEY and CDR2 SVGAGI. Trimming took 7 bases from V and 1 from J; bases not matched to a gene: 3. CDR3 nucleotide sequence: TGTGCCAGCAACCGGGGGGGGTCCTACAATGAGCAGTTCTTC. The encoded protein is CASNRGGSYNEQFF.

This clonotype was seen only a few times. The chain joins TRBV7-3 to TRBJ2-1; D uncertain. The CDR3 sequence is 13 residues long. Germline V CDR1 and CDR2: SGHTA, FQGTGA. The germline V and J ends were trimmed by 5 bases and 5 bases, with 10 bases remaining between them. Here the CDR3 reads CASSRTLDNEQFF. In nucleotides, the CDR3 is TGTGCCAGCAGCCGCACGTTGGACAATGAGCAGTTCTTC.

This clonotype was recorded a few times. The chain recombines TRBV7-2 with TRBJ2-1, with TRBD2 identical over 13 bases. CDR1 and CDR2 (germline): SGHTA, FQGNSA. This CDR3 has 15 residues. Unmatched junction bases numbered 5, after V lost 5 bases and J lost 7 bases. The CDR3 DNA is TGTGCCAGCAGCACACTAGCGGGGGGGCCGAATGAGCAGTTCTTC. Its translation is CASSTLAGGPNEQFF.

The CDR3 DNA is TGCAGTGCACCAGGAACTTGGGGGGCTAGCGGGTACAATGAGCAGTTCTTC. It is translated as CSAPGTWGASGYNEQFF. This chain uses TRBV20-1 with TRBJ2-1, with 8 bases matching TRBD2. The germline V gene has CDR1 DFQATT and CDR2 SNEGSKA (reference sequence). This CDR3 has 17 residues. Trimming at V came to 6 bases and at J to 4 bases, leaving 17 bases not matched to a gene.

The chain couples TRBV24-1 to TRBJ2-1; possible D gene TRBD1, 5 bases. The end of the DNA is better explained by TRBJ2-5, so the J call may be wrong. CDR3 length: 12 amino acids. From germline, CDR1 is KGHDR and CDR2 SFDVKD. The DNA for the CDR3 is TGTGCCACCAGTGCAGGGATGGAGACCCAGTACTTC. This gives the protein CATSAGMETQYF.

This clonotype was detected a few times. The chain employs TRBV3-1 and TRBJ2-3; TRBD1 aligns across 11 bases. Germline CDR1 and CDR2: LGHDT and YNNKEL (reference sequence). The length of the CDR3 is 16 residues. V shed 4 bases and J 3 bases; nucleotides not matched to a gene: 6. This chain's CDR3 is CASSLRTGGKTDTQYF. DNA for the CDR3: TGTGCCAGCAGCCTCCGGACAGGGGGCAAGACAGATACGCAGTATTTT.

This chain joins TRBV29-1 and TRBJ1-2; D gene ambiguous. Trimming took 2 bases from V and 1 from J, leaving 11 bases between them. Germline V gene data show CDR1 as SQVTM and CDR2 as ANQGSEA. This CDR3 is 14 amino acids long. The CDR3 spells CSVEQIGYNYGYTF. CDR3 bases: TGCAGCGTTGAACAAATAGGCTATAACTATGGCTACACCTTC. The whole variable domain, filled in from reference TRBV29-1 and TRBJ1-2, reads SAVISQKPSRDICQRGTSLTIQCQVDSQVTMMFWYRQQPGQSLTLIATANQGSEATYESGFVIDKFPISRPNLTFSTLTVSNMSPEDSSIYLCSVEQIGYNYGYTFGSGTRLTVV.

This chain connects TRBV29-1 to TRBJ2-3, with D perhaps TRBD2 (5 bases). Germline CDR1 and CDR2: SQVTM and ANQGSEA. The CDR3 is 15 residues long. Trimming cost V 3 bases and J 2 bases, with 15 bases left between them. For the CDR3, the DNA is TGCAGCGTTGAGCCAGGTACTAGAAACACAGATACGCAGTATTTT. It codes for CSVEPGTRNTDTQYF.

The CDR3 spells CASSDRARTAFTF. The CDR3 DNA follows: TGTGCCAGCAGTGACAGGGCCAGGACCGCTTTCACCTTC. The rearrangement joins TRBV6-1 to TRBJ1-2, with a tentative D call TRBD1 (5 bases). The CDR3 contains 13 residues. V gave up 3 bases and J gave up 13 bases, with 18 bases separating them. The germline V gene has CDR1 MNHNS and CDR2 SASEGT.

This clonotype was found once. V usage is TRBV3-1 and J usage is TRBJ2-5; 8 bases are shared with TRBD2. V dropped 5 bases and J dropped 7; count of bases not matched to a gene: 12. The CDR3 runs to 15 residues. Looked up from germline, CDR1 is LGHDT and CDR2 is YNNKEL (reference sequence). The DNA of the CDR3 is TGTGCCAGCAGCTCTCCGGGCGGGGGGCTGGTGACCCAGTACTTC. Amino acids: CASSSPGGGLVTQYF.

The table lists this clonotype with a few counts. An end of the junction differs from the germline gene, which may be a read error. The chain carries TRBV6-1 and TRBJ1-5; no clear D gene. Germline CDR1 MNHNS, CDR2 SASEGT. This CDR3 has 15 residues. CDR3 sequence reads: CASRPSGAYNQPQHF. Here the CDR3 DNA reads TGTGCCAGCCGTCCTTCGGGCGCTTACAATCAACCCCAGCATTTT.